A single TCR beta chain is shown here with its context. TCRdb's copy holds only in-frame clones and misses some; the assay was immunoSEQ multiplex PCR. The sample includes around 160,000 clones, around 82% seen only once; the top ten take around 15%. The trim removed 4 bases at V and 10 bases at J, leaving 8 bases unmatched. The CDR3 is 13 residues long. Germline assignment: CDR1 SGHRS and CDR2 YFSETQ. This sample was taken from a study of blood T cell repertoires in COVID-19. The chain combines TRBV5-1 with TRBJ2-1, with 7 bases lining up with TRBD1. The source material was peripheral blood. The source of this sequence is a human donor with acute or convalescent COVID-19. The donor label of this sample is uncertain. CDR3 in DNA: TGCGCCAGCAGCCGCACAGGGGAGAGAGAGCAGTTCTTC. Amino acids: CASSRTGEREQFF.